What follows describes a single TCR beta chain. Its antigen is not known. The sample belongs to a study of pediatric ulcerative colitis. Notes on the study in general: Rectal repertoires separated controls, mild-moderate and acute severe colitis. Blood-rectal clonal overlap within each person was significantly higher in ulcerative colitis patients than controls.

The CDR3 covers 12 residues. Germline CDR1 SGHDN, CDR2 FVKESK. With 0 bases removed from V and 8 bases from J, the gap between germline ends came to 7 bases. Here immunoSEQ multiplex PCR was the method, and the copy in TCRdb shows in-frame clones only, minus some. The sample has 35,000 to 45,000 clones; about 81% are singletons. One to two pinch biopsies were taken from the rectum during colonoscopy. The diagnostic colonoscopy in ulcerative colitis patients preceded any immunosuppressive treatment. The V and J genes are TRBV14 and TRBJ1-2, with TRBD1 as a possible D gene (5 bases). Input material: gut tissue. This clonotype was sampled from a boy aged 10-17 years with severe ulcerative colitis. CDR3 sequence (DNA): TGTGCCAGCAGCCAAGAGGGGGTCGGCTACACCTTC. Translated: CASSQEGVGYTF.